These 17 T cell receptor beta chains originate from one sample sequenced in a study of monozygotic twins with inflammatory bowel disease. Using the 5' RACE reads, TCRdb records one entry per CDR3 protein without DNA. Recorded here are 200,000 to 250,000 distinct CDR3 sequences; the top ten clones represent 7.7%. Sample: blood. The receptors come from a human donor with ulcerative colitis or Crohn's disease, or a healthy co-twin of an affected twin (not recorded which).

The chain joins TRBV10-3 to TRBJ2-1. Germline V gives CDR1 ENHRY, CDR2 SYGVKD. This CDR3 has 15 residues. CDR3 sequence: CAIRDRSSSYNEQFF.

The chain joins TRBV5-1 to TRBJ2-2; TCRdb lists TRBD1, though no DNA is available to test this call. The CDR3 sequence is 16 residues long. Germline CDR1 is SGHRS and CDR2 is YFSETQ. CDR3 loop: CASSLAVQGNTGELFF.

The chain uses TRBV5-1 and TRBJ2-3. The CDR3 is 13 amino acids. CDR1 is SGHRS, CDR2 YFSETQ, per germline. This CDR3 reads CATYSTGTDTQYF. The complete variable domain, with remaining parts taken from reference TRBV5-1 and TRBJ2-3, reads KAGVTQTPRYLIKTRGQQVTLSCSPISGHRSVSWYQQTPGQGLQFLFEYFSETQRNKGNFPGRFSGRQFSNSRSEMNVSTLELGDSALYLCATYSTGTDTQYFGPGTRLTVL.

This chain links TRBV7-2 with TRBJ1-1; the D call from TCRdb, TRBD1, cannot be confirmed without DNA. The germline V gene encodes CDR1 SGHTA and CDR2 FQGNSA. CDR3 length: 16 residues. The CDR3 here is CASSSRSGGAGTEAFF. Drawing the rest from reference TRBV7-2 and TRBJ1-1, the complete variable domain is GAGVSQSPSNKVTEKGKDVELRCDPISGHTALYWYRQSLGQGLEFLIYFQGNSAPDKSGLPSDRFSAERTGGSVSTLTIQRTQQEDSAVYLCASSSRSGGAGTEAFFGQGTRLTVV.

The chain couples TRBV25-1 to TRBJ2-3; as DNA is missing, the TRBD2 call by TCRdb cannot be tested. The CDR3 is 15 amino acids. In germline, CDR1 is MGHDK, CDR2 SYGVNS. This CDR3 is CASSESPSGTDTQYF. Drawing the rest from reference TRBV25-1 and TRBJ2-3, the complete variable domain is EADIYQTPRYLVIGTGKKITLECSQTMGHDKMYWYQQDPGMELHLIHYSYGVNSTEKGDLSSESTVSRIRTEHFPLTLESARPSHTSQYLCASSESPSGTDTQYFGPGTRLTVL.

This chain connects TRBV28 to TRBJ1-4. The CDR3 loop spans 15 amino acids. Germline CDR1 reads MDHEN; CDR2 reads SYDVKM. CDR3 in amino acids: CASSFQGPFNEKLFF. The full variable domain, its missing parts supplied by reference TRBV28 and TRBJ1-4, is DVKVTQSSRYLVKRTGEKVFLECVQDMDHENMFWYRQDPGLGLRLIYFSYDVKMKEKGDIPEGYSVSREKKERFSLILESASTNQTSMYLCASSFQGPFNEKLFFGSGTQLSVL.

This sequence joins TRBV19 and TRBJ1-1; TCRdb returns TRBD1, unconfirmable since there is no DNA. There are 14 residues in the CDR3. CDR1 is LNHDA, CDR2 SQIVND, per germline (reference sequence). The CDR3 is CASCETGTLCKAFF. The entire variable domain, with the rest obtained from reference TRBV19 and TRBJ1-1, is as follows: DGGITQSPKYLFRKEGQNVTLSCEQNLNHDAMYWYRQDPGQGLRLIYYSQIVNDFQKGDIAEGYSVSREKKESFPLTVTSAQKNPTAFYLCASCETGTLCKAFFGQGTRLTVV.

V and J are TRBV30 and TRBJ1-4. The V gene's germline CDR1 is GTSNPN and CDR2 SVGIG (reference sequence). The CDR3 has 12 amino acids. CDR3 protein: CAWSKRDEKLFF.

This chain connects TRBV5-6 to TRBJ2-3; checking the TCRdb D call of TRBD1 is not possible without DNA. The CDR3 extends over 12 amino acids. Germline CDR1 reads SGHDT; CDR2 reads YYEEEE. CDR3 in amino acids: CASSPGEDTQYF. Full variable domain (missing parts from reference TRBV5-6 and TRBJ2-3): DAGVTQSPTHLIKTRGQQVTLRCSPKSGHDTVSWYQQALGQGPQFIFQYYEEEERQRGNFPDRFSGHQFPNYSSELNVNALLLGDSALYLCASSPGEDTQYFGPGTRLTVL.

V gene TRBV20-1 combines with J gene TRBJ1-5; the TCRdb D gene call, TRBD1, has no DNA to confirm it. The germline V gene encodes CDR1 DFQATT and CDR2 SNEGSKA (reference sequence). This CDR3 is built from 14 residues. CDR3 in amino acids: CSARGGAGNQPQHF.

The gene calls are TRBV12-3 or TRBV12-4 and TRBJ1-6. The CDR3 consists of 13 residues. CDR3 sequence reads: CASSGLYNSPLHF.

This chain connects TRBV20-1 to TRBJ1-1; absent DNA, TCRdb's TRBD1 call cannot be checked. The CDR3 is made up of 15 amino acids. The germline V gene encodes CDR1 DFQATT and CDR2 SNEGSKA (reference sequence). The CDR3 sequence: CSAIPGTGTGTEAFF.

The chain employs TRBV5-1 and TRBJ2-3. Germline V gene lookup returns CDR1 SGHRS and CDR2 YFSETQ. CDR3 size: 15 residues. CDR3 loop: CASRGKILSTDTQYF. The whole variable domain, remainder taken from reference TRBV5-1 and TRBJ2-3, is KAGVTQTPRYLIKTRGQQVTLSCSPISGHRSVSWYQQTPGQGLQFLFEYFSETQRNKGNFPGRFSGRQFSNSRSEMNVSTLELGDSALYLCASRGKILSTDTQYFGPGTRLTVL.

CDR3 in amino acids: CASSPTSMETQYF. V and J are TRBV2 and TRBJ2-5; lacking DNA, the TRBD2 call made by TCRdb goes unchecked. Germline V gene data show CDR1 as SNHLY and CDR2 as FYNNEI. CDR3 length: 13 residues.

V gene TRBV2 combines with J gene TRBJ1-2; lacking DNA, the TRBD1 call made by TCRdb goes unchecked. Germline lookup yields CDR1 SNHLY and CDR2 FYNNEI. The CDR3 is 15 residues long. The CDR3 reads CASRKEEQGQHGYTF.

The chain is built from TRBV5-6 and TRBJ2-7; no DNA is available, so the TRBD1 call from TCRdb remains unchecked. Germline-derived CDR1 and CDR2 are SGHDT and YYEEEE. The CDR3 runs 14 residues. The CDR3 spells CASSRDISLYEQYF.

The V call is TRBV5-1, the J call TRBJ1-5. Germline CDR1 SGHRS, CDR2 YFSETQ. There are 15 residues in the CDR3. This CDR3 is CASSKEGRPDQPQHF.